This T cell receptor (beta chain) emerged from a study of shared clonotypes between healthy human individuals. There are 14 residues in the CDR3. CDR1 is MDHEN and CDR2 is SYDVKM in the germline V gene. V was clipped by 5 bases and J by 4 bases, with 14 bases between them. The assay ran at deep level. TCRdb keeps only in-frame clones here, not all; method: immunoSEQ multiplex PCR. Found here are 97,000 or so clones, roughly 45% of them singletons; the top ten hold roughly 15%. Concerning this clone: Its antigen is still unknown.

Each of the donors was a healthy adult who was HIV-negative and had not had a recent acute infection or vaccination. Genomic DNA for unsorted samples was obtained from 97 million or so PBMCs. General observations from the study: Sequencing depth was expected to influence donor clonotype sharing.

The chain combines TRBV28 with TRBJ1-2; weak D call: TRBD1 (5 bases). The sample comprised PBMCs. This TCR derives from a middle-aged woman in good health. Some clones in this sample may be carry-over from other donors' samples. CDR3 sequence: CASSAPPRAYGYTF. The CDR3 bases are TGTGCCAGCAGTGCCCCCCCCAGGGCCTATGGCTACACCTTC.